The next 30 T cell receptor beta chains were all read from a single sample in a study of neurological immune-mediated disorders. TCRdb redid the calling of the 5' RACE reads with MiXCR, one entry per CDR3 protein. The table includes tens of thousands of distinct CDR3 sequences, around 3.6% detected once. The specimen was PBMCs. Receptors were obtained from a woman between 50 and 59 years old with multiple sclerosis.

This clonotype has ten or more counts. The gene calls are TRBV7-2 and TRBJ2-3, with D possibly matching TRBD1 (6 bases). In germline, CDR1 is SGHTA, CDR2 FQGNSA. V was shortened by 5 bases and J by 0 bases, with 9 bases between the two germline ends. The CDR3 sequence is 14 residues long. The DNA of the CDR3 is TGTGCCAGCAGCCCCCAGGGGAGCACAGATACGCAGTATTTT. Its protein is CASSPQGSTDTQYF.

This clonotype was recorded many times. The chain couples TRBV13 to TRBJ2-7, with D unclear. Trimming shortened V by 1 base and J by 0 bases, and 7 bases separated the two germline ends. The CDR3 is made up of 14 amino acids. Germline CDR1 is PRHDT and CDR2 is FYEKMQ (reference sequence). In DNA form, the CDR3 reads TGTGCCAGCAGCTTAGAACGTAGCTCCTACGAGCAGTACTTC. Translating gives CASSLERSSYEQYF.

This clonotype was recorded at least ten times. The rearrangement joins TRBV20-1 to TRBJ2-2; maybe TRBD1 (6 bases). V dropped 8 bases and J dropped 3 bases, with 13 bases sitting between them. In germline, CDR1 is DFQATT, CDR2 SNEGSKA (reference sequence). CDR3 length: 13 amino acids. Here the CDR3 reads CSPYKGDTGELFF. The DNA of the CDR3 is TGCAGTCCCTATAAGGGGGACACCGGGGAGCTGTTTTTT.

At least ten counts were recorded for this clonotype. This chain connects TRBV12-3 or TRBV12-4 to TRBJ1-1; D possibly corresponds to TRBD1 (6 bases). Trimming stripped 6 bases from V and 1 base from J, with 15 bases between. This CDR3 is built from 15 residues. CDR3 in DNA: TGTGCCAGCAGCCCCCCCAAGGGGGGGAACACTGAAGCTTTCTTT. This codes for CASSPPKGGNTEAFF.

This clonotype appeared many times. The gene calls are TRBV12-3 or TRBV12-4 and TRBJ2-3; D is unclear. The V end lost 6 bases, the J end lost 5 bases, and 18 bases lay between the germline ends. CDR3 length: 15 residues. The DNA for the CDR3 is TGTGCCAGCAGACTAACCCGGAAACCCCAAGATACGCAGTATTTT. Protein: CASRLTRKPQDTQYF.

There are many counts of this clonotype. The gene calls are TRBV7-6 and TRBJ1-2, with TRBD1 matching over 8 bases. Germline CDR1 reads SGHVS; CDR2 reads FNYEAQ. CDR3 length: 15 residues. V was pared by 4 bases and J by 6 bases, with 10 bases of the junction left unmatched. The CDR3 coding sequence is TGTGCCAGCAGCTCGATTAGCAGGGGGCGGGATGGCTACACCTTC. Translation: CASSSISRGRDGYTF.

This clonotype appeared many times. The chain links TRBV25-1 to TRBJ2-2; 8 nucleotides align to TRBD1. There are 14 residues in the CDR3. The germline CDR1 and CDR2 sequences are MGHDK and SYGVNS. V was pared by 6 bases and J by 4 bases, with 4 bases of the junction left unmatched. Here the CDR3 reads CASSRTGFTGELFF. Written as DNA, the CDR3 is TGTGCCAGCAGCAGGACAGGGTTCACCGGGGAGCTGTTTTTT.

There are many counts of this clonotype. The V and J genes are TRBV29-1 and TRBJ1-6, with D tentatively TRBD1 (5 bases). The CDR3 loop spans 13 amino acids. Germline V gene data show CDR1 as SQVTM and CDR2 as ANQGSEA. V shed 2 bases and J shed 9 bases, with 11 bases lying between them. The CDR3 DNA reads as TGCAGCGTTGAAATACAGGATGGTTCACCCCTCCACTTT. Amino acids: CSVEIQDGSPLHF.

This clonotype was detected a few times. This CDR3 reads CASNEGHTDTQYF. The CDR3 region has the DNA TGCGCCAGCAACGAGGGCCACACAGATACGCAGTATTTT. The rearrangement uses TRBV5-1 and TRBJ2-3, with D possibly being TRBD2 (5 bases). Trimming stripped 6 bases from V and 2 bases from J, with 10 bases between. CDR1 and CDR2 from the germline V gene are SGHRS and YFSETQ. There are 13 residues in the CDR3.

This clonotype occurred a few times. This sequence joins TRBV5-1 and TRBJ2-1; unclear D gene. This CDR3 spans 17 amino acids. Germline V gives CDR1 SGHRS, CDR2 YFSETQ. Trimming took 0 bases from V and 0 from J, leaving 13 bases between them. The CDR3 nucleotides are TGCGCCAGCAGCTTGGACCTCCGAAAATACTCCTACAATGAGCAGTTCTTC. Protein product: CASSLDLRKYSYNEQFF.

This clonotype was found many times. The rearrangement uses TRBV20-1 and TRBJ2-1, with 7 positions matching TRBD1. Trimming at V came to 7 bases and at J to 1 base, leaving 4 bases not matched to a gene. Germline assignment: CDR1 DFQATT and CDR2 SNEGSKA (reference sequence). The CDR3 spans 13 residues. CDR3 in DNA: TGCAGTGTTCAGACAGGGTCCTACAATGAGCAGTTCTTC. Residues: CSVQTGSYNEQFF.

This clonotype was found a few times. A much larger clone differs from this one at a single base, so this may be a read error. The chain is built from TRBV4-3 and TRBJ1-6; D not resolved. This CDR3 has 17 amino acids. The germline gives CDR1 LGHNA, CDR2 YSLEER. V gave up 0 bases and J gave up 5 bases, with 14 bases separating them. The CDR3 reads CASSQEVAGNDNSPLHF. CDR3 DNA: TGCGCCAGCAGCCAAGAGGTGGCGGGAAACGATAATTCACCCCTCCACTTT.

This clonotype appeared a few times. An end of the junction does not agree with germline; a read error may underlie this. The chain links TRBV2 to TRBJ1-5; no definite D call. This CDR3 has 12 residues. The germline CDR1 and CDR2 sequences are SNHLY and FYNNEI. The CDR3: CASGYSNQHQHF. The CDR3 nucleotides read TGTGCCAGCGGTTATAGCAATCAGCACCAGCATTTT.

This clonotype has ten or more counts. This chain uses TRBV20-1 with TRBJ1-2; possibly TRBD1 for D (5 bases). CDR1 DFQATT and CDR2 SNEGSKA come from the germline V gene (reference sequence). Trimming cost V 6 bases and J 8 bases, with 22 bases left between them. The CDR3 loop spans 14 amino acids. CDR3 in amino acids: CSAESGTAPSGYTF. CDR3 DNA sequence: TGCAGTGCCGAATCGGGGACGGCCCCTAGCGGCTACACCTTC.

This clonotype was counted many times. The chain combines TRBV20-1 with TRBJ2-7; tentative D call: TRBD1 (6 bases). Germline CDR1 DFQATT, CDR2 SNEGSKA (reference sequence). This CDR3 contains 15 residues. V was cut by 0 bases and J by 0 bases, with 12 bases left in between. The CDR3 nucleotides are TGCAGTGCTAGAGATCTTGACAGGAACTCCTACGAGCAGTACTTC. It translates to CSARDLDRNSYEQYF.

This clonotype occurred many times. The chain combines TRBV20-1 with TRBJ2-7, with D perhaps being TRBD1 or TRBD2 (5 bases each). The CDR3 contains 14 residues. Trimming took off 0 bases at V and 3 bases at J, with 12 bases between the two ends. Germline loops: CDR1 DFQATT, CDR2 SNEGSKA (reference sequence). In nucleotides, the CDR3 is TGCAGTGCTAGAGATCCGGGACGGGACTACGAGCAGTACTTC. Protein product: CSARDPGRDYEQYF.

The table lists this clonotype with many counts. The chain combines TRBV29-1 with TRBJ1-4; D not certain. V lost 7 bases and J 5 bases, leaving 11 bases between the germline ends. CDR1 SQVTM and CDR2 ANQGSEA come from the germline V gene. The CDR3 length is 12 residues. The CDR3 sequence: CSANYRNEKLFF. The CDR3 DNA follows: TGCAGCGCCAACTACCGGAATGAAAAACTGTTTTTT.

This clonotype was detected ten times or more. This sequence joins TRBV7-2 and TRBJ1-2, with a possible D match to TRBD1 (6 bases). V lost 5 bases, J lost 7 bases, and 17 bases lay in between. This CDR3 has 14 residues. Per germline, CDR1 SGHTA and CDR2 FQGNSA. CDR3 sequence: CASSRGGAPRGYTF. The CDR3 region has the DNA TGTGCCAGCAGCCGCGGGGGGGCCCCCCGTGGCTACACCTTC. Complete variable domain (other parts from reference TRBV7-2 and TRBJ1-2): GAGVSQSPSNKVTEKGKDVELRCDPISGHTALYWYRQSLGQGLEFLIYFQGNSAPDKSGLPSDRFSAERTGGSVSTLTIQRTQQEDSAVYLCASSRGGAPRGYTFGSGTRLTVV.

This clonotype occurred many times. The CDR3 nucleotides are TGTGCCAGCAGCCTAGGACAGGGGGCTCCCAATGAAAAACTGTTTTTT. Its translation is CASSLGQGAPNEKLFF. The rearrangement joins TRBV3-1 to TRBJ1-4; 11 bases align to TRBD1. This CDR3 comprises 16 residues. V dropped 4 bases and J dropped 5; count of bases not matched to a gene: 6. CDR1 LGHDT and CDR2 YNNKEL come from the germline V gene (reference sequence).

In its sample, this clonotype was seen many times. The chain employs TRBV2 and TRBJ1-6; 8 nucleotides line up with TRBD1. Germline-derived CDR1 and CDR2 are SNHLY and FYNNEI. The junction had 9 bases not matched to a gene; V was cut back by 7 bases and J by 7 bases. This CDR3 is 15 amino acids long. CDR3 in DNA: TGTGCCAGCACCCAAGACAGGGGAGGGAATTCACCCCTCCACTTT. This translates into CASTQDRGGNSPLHF.

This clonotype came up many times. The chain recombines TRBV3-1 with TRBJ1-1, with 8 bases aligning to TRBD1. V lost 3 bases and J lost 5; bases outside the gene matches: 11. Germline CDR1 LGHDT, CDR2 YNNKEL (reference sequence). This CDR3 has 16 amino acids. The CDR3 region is CASSQPGQAPGTEAFF. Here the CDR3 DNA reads TGTGCCAGCAGCCAGCCGGGACAGGCCCCGGGGACTGAAGCTTTCTTT.

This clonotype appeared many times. CDR3 DNA sequence: TGTGCCAGCAGCTTAAGTTTTGGGACTGCGAACACCGGGGAGCTGTTTTTT. This gives the protein CASSLSFGTANTGELFF. The chain combines TRBV7-2 with TRBJ2-2; D may be TRBD2 (6 bases). CDR1 and CDR2 (germline): SGHTA, FQGNSA. Trimming cost V 2 bases and J 0 bases, with 13 bases left between them. The CDR3 covers 17 residues.

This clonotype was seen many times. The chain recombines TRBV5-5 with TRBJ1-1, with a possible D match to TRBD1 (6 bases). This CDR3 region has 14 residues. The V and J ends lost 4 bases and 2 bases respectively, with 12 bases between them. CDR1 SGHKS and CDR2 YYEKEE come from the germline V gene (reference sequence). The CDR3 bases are TGTGCCAGCAGCCGGGGGACACCAAACACTGAAGCTTTCTTT. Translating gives CASSRGTPNTEAFF.

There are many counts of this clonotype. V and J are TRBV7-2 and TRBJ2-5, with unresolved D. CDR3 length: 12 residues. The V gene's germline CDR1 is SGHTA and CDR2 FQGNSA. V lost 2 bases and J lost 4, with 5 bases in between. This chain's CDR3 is CASSLQRETQYF. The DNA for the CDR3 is TGTGCCAGCAGCTTACAGAGAGAGACCCAGTACTTC.

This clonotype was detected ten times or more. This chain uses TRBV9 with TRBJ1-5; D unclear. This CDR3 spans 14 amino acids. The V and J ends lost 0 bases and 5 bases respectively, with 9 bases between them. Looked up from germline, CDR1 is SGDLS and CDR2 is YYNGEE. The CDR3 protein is CASSVAGVDQPQHF. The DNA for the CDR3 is TGTGCCAGCAGCGTAGCTGGGGTTGATCAGCCCCAGCATTTT.

CDR3 bases: TGCAGCTGGTTCAGACAAGAGACCCAGTACTTC. Its translation: CSWFRQETQYF. The chain recombines TRBV20-1 with TRBJ2-5; D is undetermined. The CDR3 runs 11 residues. Germline CDR1 and CDR2: DFQATT and SNEGSKA (reference sequence).

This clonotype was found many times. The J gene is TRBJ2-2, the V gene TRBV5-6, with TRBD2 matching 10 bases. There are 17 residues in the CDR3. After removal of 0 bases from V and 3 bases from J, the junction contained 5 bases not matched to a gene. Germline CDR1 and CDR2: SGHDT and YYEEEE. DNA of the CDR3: TGTGCCAGCAGCTTGGCGTTAGGGACTAGCGACACCGGGGAGCTGTTTTTT. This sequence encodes CASSLALGTSDTGELFF.

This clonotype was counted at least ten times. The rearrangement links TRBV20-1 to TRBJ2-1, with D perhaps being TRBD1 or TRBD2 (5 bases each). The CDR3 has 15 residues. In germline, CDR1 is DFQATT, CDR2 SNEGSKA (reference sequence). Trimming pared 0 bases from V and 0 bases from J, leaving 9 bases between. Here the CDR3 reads CSAREGTDSYNEQFF. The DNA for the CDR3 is TGCAGTGCTAGAGAAGGGACGGACTCCTACAATGAGCAGTTCTTC.

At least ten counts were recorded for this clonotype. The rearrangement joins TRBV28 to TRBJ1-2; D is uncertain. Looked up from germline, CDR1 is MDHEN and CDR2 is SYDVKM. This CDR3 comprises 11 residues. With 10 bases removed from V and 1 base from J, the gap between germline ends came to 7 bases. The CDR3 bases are TGTGCCACCGAGAGTAACTATGGCTACACCTTC. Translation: CATESNYGYTF.

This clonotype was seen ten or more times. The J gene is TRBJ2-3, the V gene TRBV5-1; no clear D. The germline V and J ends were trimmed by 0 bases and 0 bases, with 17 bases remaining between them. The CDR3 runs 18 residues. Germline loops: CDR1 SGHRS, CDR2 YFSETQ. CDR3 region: CASSLDRRNPTSTDTQYF. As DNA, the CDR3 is TGCGCCAGCAGCTTGGACAGAAGAAACCCCACTAGCACAGATACGCAGTATTTT.